Presented here are 10 T cell receptor beta chains from one specimen sequenced in a study of T-cell reconstitution after alpha-beta-depleted transplantation in children. It was with unique molecular identifiers that the TCRbeta library was prepared. TCRdb re-analysed the PCR reads in MiXCR, keeping a single row per CDR3 protein. The data contain about 580,000 distinct CDR3 sequences, more than 20% of them seen just once; the ten biggest clones take up roughly 13%. Here the sequenced sample was PBMCs, mostly from graft donor cells, taken 360 days after TCRalphabeta/CD19-depleted stem cell transplant. These TCRs come from a boy in the first two years of life who had a stem cell transplant for acute myeloid leukemia, so the T cells may come from the graft donor.

This clonotype was counted ten times or more. The V and J genes are TRBV20-1 and TRBJ2-1, with a weak D call TRBD2 (5 bases). Per the germline V gene, CDR1 is DFQATT and CDR2 is SNEGSKA (reference sequence). With 3 bases removed from V and 4 bases from J, the gap between germline ends came to 16 bases. The CDR3 totals 15 residues. CDR3 DNA: TGCAGTGCTAGGGCTCCCAAGAGCGGTTACAATGAGCAGTTCTTC. It yields the protein CSARAPKSGYNEQFF.

The table lists this clonotype with a few counts. This chain joins TRBV9 and TRBJ2-1; D remains unclear. V was shortened by 1 base and J by 5 bases, with 7 bases between the two germline ends. This CDR3 has 13 amino acids. The germline V gene has CDR1 SGDLS and CDR2 YYNGEE. The CDR3 DNA reads TGTGCCAGCAGCGTACCGAACAACAATGAGCAGTTCTTC. Its translation: CASSVPNNNEQFF.

This chain links TRBV12-3 or TRBV12-4 with TRBJ2-7; no reliable D call. The CDR3 consists of 12 residues. Trimming shortened V by 3 bases and J by 5 bases, and 8 bases separated the two germline ends. The CDR3 sequence: CASSFSIHEQYF. The CDR3 region has the DNA TGTGCCAGCAGTTTCTCCATACACGAGCAGTACTTC.

The J gene is TRBJ2-1, the V gene TRBV7-9; the match to TRBD2 covers 8 bases. CDR1 and CDR2 from the germline V gene are SEHNR and FQNEAQ (reference sequence). This CDR3 is 17 amino acids long. V was clipped by 5 bases and J by 2 bases; unmatched bases: 11. The CDR3 reads CASSPPWRGDTYNEQFF. The CDR3, as DNA: TGTGCCAGCAGCCCACCATGGCGGGGGGATACCTACAATGAGCAGTTCTTC. The whole variable domain, filled in from reference TRBV7-9 and TRBJ2-1, reads DTGVSQNPRHKITKRGQNVTFRCDPISEHNRLYWYRQTLGQGPEFLTYFQNEAQLEKSRLLSDRFSAERPKGSFSTLEIQRTEQGDSAMYLCASSPPWRGDTYNEQFFGPGTRLTVL.

The chain combines TRBV18 with TRBJ1-4; tentative D call: TRBD1 (6 bases). Germline V lookup: CDR1 KGHSH, CDR2 LQKENI. V gave up 3 bases and J gave up 6 bases, with 11 bases separating them. The length of the CDR3 is 14 residues. The CDR3 sequence: CASSPLTGYEKLFF. Here the CDR3 DNA reads TGTGCCAGCTCACCTCTGACAGGATATGAAAAACTGTTTTTT. Full variable domain (outside the CDR3, taken from reference TRBV18 and TRBJ1-4): NAGVMQNPRHLVRRRGQEARLRCSPMKGHSHVYWYRQLPEEGLKFMVYLQKENIIDESGMPKERFSAEFPKEGPSILRIQQVVRGDSAAYFCASSPLTGYEKLFFGSGTQLSVL.

V and J are TRBV7-2 and TRBJ2-2, with 9 nucleotides matching TRBD2. Per germline, CDR1 SGHTA and CDR2 FQGNSA. This CDR3 contains 15 residues. V lost 6 bases and J lost 1; bases outside the gene matches: 3. The CDR3 bases are TGTGCCAGCAGGCGCGGGGGGGAGAACACCGGGGAGCTGTTTTTT. It translates to CASRRGGENTGELFF.

This clonotype was counted only a few times. The rearrangement links TRBV9 to TRBJ2-7; D perhaps matches TRBD1 (5 bases). Trimming removed 4 bases from V and 2 bases from J, with 13 bases in between. This CDR3 is 14 amino acids long. Germline CDR1 reads SGDLS; CDR2 reads YYNGEE. The CDR3 sequence: CASSPLDIPYEQYF. CDR3 in DNA: TGTGCCAGCAGCCCACTGGACATTCCCTACGAGCAGTACTTC.

This clonotype was detected a few times. A much larger clonotype is one base distant, so this may be a read error. The chain links TRBV9 to TRBJ1-5; no clear D. Trimming stripped 0 bases from V and 3 bases from J, with 7 bases between. The CDR3 is made up of 14 amino acids. Germline loops: CDR1 SGDLS, CDR2 YYNGEE. The CDR3: CASSVGQDNQPQHF. The CDR3 DNA sequence: TGTGCCAGCAGCGTAGGGCAGGACAATCAGCCCCAGCATTTT.

V usage is TRBV9 and J usage is TRBJ2-7; 10 bases are shared with TRBD2. Germline V gene lookup returns CDR1 SGDLS and CDR2 YYNGEE. This CDR3 spans 15 amino acids. With V trimmed by 3 bases and J by 6 bases, 9 bases remained unmatched. CDR3 protein: CASSGGLAMGCEQYF. The CDR3 nucleotides are TGTGCCAGCAGCGGGGGACTAGCGATGGGCTGCGAGCAGTACTTC.

This clonotype turned up a few times. The chain uses TRBV29-1 and TRBJ1-2; TRBD1 matches 8 bases. Per germline, CDR1 SQVTM and CDR2 ANQGSEA. The CDR3 has 13 amino acids. V was clipped by 6 bases and J by 8 bases; unmatched bases: 11. CDR3 DNA sequence: TGCAGCGTGGAGACAGGGGATTTTTCGGGCTACACCTTC. It is translated as CSVETGDFSGYTF.